The clone carrying this T cell receptor (beta chain) was detected a few times. This sample's TCRbeta library carried unique molecular identifier barcodes. TCRdb re-called the PCR reads with MiXCR, one entry per CDR3 protein. In the table there are about 610,000 distinct CDR3 sequences, 25% to 30% of which are singletons. The source of the sample is a study of T-cell reconstitution after alpha-beta-depleted transplantation in children. V lost 0 bases and J 2 bases, leaving 10 bases between the germline ends. The CDR3 loop spans 15 amino acids. Germline CDR1 reads LNHNV; CDR2 reads YYDKDF (reference sequence).

The genes are TRBV15 and TRBJ2-5; D not resolved. The sample consisted of PBMCs, taken before TCRalphabeta/CD19-depleted stem cell transplant. This clonotype was sampled from a boy in the first two years of life with Wiskott-Aldrich syndrome, due to receive a stem cell transplant. The CDR3 spells CATSREVVLQETQYF. CDR3 DNA sequence: TGTGCCACCAGCAGAGAGGTTGTGCTTCAAGAGACCCAGTACTTC.